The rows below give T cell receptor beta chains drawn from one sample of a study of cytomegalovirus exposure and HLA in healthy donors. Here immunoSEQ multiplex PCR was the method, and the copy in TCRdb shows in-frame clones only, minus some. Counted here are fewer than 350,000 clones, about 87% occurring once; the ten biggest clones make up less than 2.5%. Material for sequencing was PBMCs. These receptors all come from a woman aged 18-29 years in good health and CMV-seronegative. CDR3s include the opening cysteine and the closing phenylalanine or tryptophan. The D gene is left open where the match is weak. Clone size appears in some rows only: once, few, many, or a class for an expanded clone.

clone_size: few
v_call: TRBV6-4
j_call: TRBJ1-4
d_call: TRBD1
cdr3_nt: TGTGCCAGCGCACGAGGGTTCCGGGACAGGGAGTGTGAAAAACTGTTTTTT
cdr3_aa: CASARGFRDRECEKLFF

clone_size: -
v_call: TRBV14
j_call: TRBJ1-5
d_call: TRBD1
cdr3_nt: TGTGCCAGCAGCCACCGGGACAGGGCGGCCCATCAGCCCCAGCATTTT
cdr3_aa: CASSHRDRAAHQPQHF

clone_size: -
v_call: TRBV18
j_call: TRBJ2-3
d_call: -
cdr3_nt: TGTGCCAGCTCACCATGGGGGGGCGTCACAGATACGCAGTATTTT
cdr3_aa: CASSPWGGVTDTQYF

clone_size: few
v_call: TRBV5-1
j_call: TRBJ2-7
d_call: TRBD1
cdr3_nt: TGCGCCAGCAGCCGCCGGGAAGTTAGTCAGGGGGTTGTCTACGAGCAGTACTTC
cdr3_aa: CASSRREVSQGVVYEQYF

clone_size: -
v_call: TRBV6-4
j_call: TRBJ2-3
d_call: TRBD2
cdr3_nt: TGTGCCAGCAGTGGACTAGCGGGGGGCACAGATACGCAGTATTTT
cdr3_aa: CASSGLAGGTDTQYF

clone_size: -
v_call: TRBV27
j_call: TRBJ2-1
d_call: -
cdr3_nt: TGTGCCAGCAGTTTAAAGTCGAGGAGTGGGGGCCCCTACAATGAGCAGTTCTTC
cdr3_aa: CASSLKSRSGGPYNEQFF

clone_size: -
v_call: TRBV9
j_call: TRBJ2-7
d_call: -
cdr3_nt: TGTGCCAGCAGCGTAGGGCAGAGGCAGTACGAGCAGTACTTC
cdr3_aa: CASSVGQRQYEQYF

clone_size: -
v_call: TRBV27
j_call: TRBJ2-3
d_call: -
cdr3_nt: TGTGCCAGCAGTTCCACTTCCGATACGCAGTATTTT
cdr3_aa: CASSSTSDTQYF

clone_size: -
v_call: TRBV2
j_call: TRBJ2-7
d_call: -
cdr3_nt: TGTGCCAGCAGTGGAGACCCTCTACAGGGTCTCTCCTACGAGCAGTACTTC
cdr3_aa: CASSGDPLQGLSYEQYF

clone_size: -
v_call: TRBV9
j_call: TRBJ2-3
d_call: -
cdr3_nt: TGTGCCAGCAGTTACAGACCGTCAGATACGCAGTATTTT
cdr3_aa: CASSYRPSDTQYF

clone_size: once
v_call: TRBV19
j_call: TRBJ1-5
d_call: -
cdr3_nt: TGTGCCAGTAATATTATGGGCAGATATAGCAATCAGCCCCAGCATTTT
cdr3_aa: CASNIMGRYSNQPQHF

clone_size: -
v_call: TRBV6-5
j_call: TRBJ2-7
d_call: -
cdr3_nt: TGTGCCAGCAGTTACTCTTGGGCCCACTCCTACGAGCAGTACTTC
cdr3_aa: CASSYSWAHSYEQYF

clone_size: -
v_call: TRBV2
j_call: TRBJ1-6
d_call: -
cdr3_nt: TGTGCCAGCAAGAGCAGGGAAGATTCACCCCTCCACTTT
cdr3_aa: CASKSREDSPLHF

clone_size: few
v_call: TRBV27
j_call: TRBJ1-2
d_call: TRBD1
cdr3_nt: TGTGCCAGCAGCCAATCGGGACAGGTCTATGGCTACACCTTC
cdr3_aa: CASSQSGQVYGYTF

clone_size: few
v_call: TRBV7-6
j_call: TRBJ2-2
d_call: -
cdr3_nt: TGTGCCAGCAGCTTAGGTAGTGGGGAGCTGTTTTTT
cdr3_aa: CASSLGSGELFF

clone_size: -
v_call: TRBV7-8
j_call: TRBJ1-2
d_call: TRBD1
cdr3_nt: TGTGCCAGCAGCTTGTCCCAGGGGGATAACTATGGCTACACCTTC
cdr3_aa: CASSLSQGDNYGYTF

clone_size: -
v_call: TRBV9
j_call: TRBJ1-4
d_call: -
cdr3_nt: TGTGCCAGCAGCCCGAGTCTGCTAACTAATGAAAAACTGTTTTTT
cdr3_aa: CASSPSLLTNEKLFF

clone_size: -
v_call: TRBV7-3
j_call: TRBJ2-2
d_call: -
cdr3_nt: TGTGCCAGCAGCTTAAGGGTATTGGGGCCCGCCGGCACCGGGGAGCTGTTTTTT
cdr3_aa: CASSLRVLGPAGTGELFF

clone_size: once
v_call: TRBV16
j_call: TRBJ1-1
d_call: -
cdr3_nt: TGTGCCAGCCCCCTTAAGCCGGGGGGGAACACTGAAGCTTTCTTT
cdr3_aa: CASPLKPGGNTEAFF

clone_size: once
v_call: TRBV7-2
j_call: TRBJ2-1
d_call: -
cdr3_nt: TGTGCCAGCAGCTTTTTGGACTTCTTTACGAGGAATGAGCAGTTCTTC
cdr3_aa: CASSFLDFFTRNEQFF

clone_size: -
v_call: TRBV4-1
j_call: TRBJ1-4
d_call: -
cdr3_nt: TGCGCCAGCAGCCAAGAAGGGCAGGGGCAAAAACTGTTTTTT
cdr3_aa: CASSQEGQGQKLFF

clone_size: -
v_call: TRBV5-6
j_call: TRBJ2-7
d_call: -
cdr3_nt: TGTGCCAGCAGGACCCTGGACAGTTTTATACCTTCCTCCTACGAGCAGTACTTC
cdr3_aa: CASRTLDSFIPSSYEQYF

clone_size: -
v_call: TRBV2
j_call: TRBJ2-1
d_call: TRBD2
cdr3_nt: TGTGCCAGCAGTTTGAGACTAGCGGGGGGAAGCTCCTACAATGAGCAGTTCTTC
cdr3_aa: CASSLRLAGGSSYNEQFF

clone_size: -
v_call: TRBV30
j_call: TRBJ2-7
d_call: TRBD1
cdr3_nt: TGTGCCTGGAGTACCCGACAGGGCTACGAGCAGTACTTC
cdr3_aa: CAWSTRQGYEQYF

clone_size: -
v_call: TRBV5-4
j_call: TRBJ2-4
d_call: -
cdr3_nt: TGTGCCAGCAGCTCCTCGTTCTCTTCTAGCATTCAGTACTTC
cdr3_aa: CASSSSFSSSIQYF

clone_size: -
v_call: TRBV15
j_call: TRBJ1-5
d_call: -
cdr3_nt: TGTGCCACCAGCAGAGAAATCGGGGGAAGCAATCAGCCCCAGCATTTT
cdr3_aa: CATSREIGGSNQPQHF

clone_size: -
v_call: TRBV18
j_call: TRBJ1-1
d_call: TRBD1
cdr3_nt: TGTGCCAGCTCACGGCACGAACAGGGGTTCGCTGAAGCTTTCTTT
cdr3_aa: CASSRHEQGFAEAFF

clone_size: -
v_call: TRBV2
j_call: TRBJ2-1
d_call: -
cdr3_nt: TGTGCCAGCAGTGAAGCGCTTGCGCGAAGTGAGCAGTTCTTC
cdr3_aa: CASSEALARSEQFF

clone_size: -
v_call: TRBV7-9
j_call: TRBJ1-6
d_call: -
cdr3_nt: TGTGCCAGCAGCGGGAGCTCCTATAATTCCCCCCTCCACTTT
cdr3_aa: CASSGSSYNSPLHF

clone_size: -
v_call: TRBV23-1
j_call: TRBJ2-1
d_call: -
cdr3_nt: TGCGCCAGCAGTGTCCCTAGGGACTTTGAGCAGTTCTTC
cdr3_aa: CASSVPRDFEQFF

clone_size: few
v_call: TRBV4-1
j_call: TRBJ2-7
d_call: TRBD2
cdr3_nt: TGCGCCAGCAGCCCGACTAGCGGGGATTACGAGCAGTACTTC
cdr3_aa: CASSPTSGDYEQYF

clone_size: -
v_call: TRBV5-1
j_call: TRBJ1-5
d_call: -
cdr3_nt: TGCGCCAGCAGCTTGGCCGGGCAGGGGAGTCAGCCCCAGCATTTT
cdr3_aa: CASSLAGQGSQPQHF

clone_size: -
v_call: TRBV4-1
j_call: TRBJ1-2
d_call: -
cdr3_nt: TGCGCCAGCAGCCGGGGACTGGCGCCTTCGAGATCTAGCTATGGCTACACCTTC
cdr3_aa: CASSRGLAPSRSSYGYTF

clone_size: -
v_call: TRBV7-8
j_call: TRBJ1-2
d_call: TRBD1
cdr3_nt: TGTGCCAGCAGCTTATCCGGGGACAGGGGAGGGTATGGCTACACCTTC
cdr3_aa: CASSLSGDRGGYGYTF

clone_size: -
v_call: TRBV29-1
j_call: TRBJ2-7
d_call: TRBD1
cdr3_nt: TGCAGCGTTGAGGGACAGACCTACGAGCAGTACTTC
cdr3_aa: CSVEGQTYEQYF

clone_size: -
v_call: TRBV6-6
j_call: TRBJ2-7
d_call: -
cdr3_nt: TGTGCCAGCCGCGACTACGAGCAGTACTTC
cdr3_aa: CASRDYEQYF

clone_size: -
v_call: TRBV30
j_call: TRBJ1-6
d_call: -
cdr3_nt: TGTGCCTGGAGTATCACTTGGACCCAGGGTTGGAATTCACCCCTCCACTTT
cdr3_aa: CAWSITWTQGWNSPLHF

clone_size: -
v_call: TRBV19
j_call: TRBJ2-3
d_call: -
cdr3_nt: TGTGCCAGTAGTAGGGGAGAGCGAATGGGAGATACGCAGTATTTT
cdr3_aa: CASSRGERMGDTQYF

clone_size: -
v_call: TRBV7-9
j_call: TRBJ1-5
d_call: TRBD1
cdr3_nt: TGTGCCAGCAGCCGGGGACAGCCTAATCAGCCCCAGCATTTT
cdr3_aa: CASSRGQPNQPQHF

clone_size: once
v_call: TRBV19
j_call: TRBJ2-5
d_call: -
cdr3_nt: TGTGCCAGTAGTCTTCAAAGGGGGACCCAAGAGACCCAGTACTTC
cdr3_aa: CASSLQRGTQETQYF

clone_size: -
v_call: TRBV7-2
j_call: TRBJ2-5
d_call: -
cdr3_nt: TGTGCCAGCAGCCCAGGGACTGGACAAGAGACCCAGTACTTC
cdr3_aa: CASSPGTGQETQYF

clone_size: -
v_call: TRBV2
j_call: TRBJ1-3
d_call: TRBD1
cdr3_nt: TGTGCAAGCACAGGGGCGGGAAACACCATATATTTT
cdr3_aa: CASTGAGNTIYF

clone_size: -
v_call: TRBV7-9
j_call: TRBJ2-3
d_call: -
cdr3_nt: TGTTCCAGCAGCTCTAGCACAGATACGCAGTATTTT
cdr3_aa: CSSSSSTDTQYF

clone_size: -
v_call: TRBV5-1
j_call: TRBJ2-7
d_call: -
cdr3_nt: TGCGCCAGCAGCTTTCGGGGCTCCTACGAGCAGTACTTC
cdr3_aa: CASSFRGSYEQYF

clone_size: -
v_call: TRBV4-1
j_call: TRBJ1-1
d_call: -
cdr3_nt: TGCGCCAGCAGCCACACGACAGCGAAAAACACTGAAGCTTTCTTT
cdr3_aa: CASSHTTAKNTEAFF

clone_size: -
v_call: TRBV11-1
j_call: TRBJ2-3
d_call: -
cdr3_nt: TGTGCCAGCAGCTTACTCTCAGATACGCAGTATTTT
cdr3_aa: CASSLLSDTQYF

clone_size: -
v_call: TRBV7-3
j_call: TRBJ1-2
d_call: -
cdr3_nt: TGTGCCAGCAGCCCAGGACTTTTCACCCCCTATGGCTACACCTTC
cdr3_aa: CASSPGLFTPYGYTF

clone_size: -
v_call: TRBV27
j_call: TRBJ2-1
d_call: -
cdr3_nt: TGTGCCAGCAGTCCATTCACCTACAATGAGCAGTTCTTC
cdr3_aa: CASSPFTYNEQFF

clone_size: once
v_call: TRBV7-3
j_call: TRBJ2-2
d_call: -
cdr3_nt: TGTGCCAGCAGCCAGCGGACAGCGAACACCGGGGAGCTGTTTTTT
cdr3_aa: CASSQRTANTGELFF